This T cell receptor (beta chain) derives from a study of T cells in localized non-small cell lung cancer. General study points: Sequencing covered just one tumor region, so heterogeneity cannot be ruled out.

On this clone: The antigen is undetermined.

Assay: immunoSEQ multiplex PCR; the TCRdb copy retains only in-frame clones and omits some. This sample carries fewer than 25,000 clones, under 95% of them seen once, and the ten largest clones take less than 5%. Germline CDR1 reads MNHEY; CDR2 reads SVGAGI. The germline V and J ends were trimmed by 0 bases and 5 bases, with 11 bases remaining between them. This CDR3 region has 14 residues. The V gene is TRBV6-5, the J gene TRBJ2-7, with TRBD2 as a possible D gene (7 bases). The TCR comes from a male donor aged 60 or older with stage I squamous cell lung carcinoma. This material consisted of peripheral blood, taken before any cancer treatment. The CDR3 DNA reads as TGTGCCAGCAGTTACTCGCGGGGGCCCCACGAGCAGTACTTC. This gives the protein CASSYSRGPHEQYF.